These 3 T cell receptor beta chains share one sample of origin, sequenced in a study of T cells in Graves' hyperthyroidism and ophthalmopathy. RNA transcripts were the template for amplifying TCR beta CDR3 regions. First-round RT-PCR with HTBI primers amplified the TCR CDR3 region. In TCRdb, the multiplex PCR reads were re-called with MiXCR into one record per CDR3 protein. The data contain more than 600,000 distinct CDR3 sequences, roughly 17% of them seen just once; the ten biggest clones take up 8.4%. Sample: blood. Source of these receptors: a young man with Graves' hyperthyroidism.

About this clonotype itself: A single base separates this from a much larger clone, so it may be a read error. The rearrangement joins TRBV27 to TRBJ2-5; 9 bases line up with TRBD1. The junction had 9 bases not matched to a gene; V was cut back by 8 bases and J by 5 bases. CDR3 size: 14 residues. Per the germline V gene, CDR1 is MNHEY and CDR2 is SMNVEV (reference sequence). CDR3 in amino acids: CASGATGGEETQYF. As DNA, the CDR3 is TGTGCCAGCGGGGCGACAGGGGGAGAGGAGACCCAGTACTTC.

This clonotype was observed at least ten times. This sequence joins TRBV20-1 and TRBJ2-7; D may be TRBD1 (6 bases). The CDR3 covers 14 residues. Germline-derived CDR1 and CDR2 are DFQATT and SNEGSKA (reference sequence). V dropped 6 bases and J dropped 2 bases, with 17 bases sitting between them. The DNA of the CDR3 is TGCAGTGCCCCGTCCGGGACACTTACCTACGAGCAGTACTTC. Amino acid sequence: CSAPSGTLTYEQYF.

This clonotype was counted many times. The gene calls are TRBV3-1 and TRBJ2-1, with D tentatively TRBD2 (5 bases). V was clipped by 0 bases and J by 3 bases, with 9 bases between them. CDR1 is LGHDT, CDR2 YNNKEL, per germline (reference sequence). The CDR3 covers 15 residues. The CDR3 sequence is CASSQESGNYNEQFF. The CDR3 DNA follows: TGTGCCAGCAGCCAAGAAAGCGGAAACTACAATGAGCAGTTCTTC.